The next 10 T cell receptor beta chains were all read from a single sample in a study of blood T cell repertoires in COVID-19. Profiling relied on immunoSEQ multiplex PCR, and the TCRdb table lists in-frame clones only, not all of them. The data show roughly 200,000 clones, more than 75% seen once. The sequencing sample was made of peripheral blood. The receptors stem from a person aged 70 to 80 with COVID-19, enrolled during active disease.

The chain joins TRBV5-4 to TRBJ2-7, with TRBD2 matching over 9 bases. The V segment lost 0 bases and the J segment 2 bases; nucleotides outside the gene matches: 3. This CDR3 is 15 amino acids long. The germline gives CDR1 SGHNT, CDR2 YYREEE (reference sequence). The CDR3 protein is CASSLDSGGPYEQYF. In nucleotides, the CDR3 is TGTGCCAGCAGCTTGGATAGCGGGGGCCCCTACGAGCAGTACTTC.

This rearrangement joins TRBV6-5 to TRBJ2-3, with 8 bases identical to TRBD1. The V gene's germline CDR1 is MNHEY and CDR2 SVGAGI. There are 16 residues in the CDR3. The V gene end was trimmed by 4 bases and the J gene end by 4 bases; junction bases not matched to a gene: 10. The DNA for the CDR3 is TGTGCCAGCAGTTCGTTACGACAGGGGCCCTCAGATACGCAGTATTTT. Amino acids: CASSSLRQGPSDTQYF.

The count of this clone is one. The CDR3 sequence is CASSYRQGTTGELFF. CDR3 nucleotides: TGTGCCAGCAGTTACCGACAGGGAACAACCGGGGAGCTGTTTTTT. V usage is TRBV6-5 and J usage is TRBJ2-2, with 7 bases that match TRBD1. The CDR3 extends over 15 amino acids. With 2 bases clipped from V and 5 bases from J, the junction kept 5 bases outside the gene matches. Germline-derived CDR1 and CDR2 are MNHEY and SVGAGI.

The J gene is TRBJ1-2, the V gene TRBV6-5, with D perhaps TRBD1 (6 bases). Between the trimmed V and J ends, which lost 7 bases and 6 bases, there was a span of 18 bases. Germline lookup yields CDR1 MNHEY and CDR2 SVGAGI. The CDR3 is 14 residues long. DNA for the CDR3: TGTGCCAGCATCCTGGGGGGGGCGAATGATGGCTACACCTTC. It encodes CASILGGANDGYTF.

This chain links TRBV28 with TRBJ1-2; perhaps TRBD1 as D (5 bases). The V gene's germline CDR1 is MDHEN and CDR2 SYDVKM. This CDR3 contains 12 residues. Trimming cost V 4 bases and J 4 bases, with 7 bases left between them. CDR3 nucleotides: TGTGCCAGCAGTTCAACAGGCTATGGCTACACCTTC. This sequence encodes CASSSTGYGYTF.

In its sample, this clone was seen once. CDR3 bases: TGTGCCAGCAGCTTACGGGGGGGAACCAATGAGCAGTTCTTC. It translates to CASSLRGGTNEQFF. The chain uses TRBV11-3 and TRBJ2-1; 8 nucleotides align to TRBD2. The V segment lost 2 bases and the J segment 6 bases; nucleotides outside the gene matches: 3. CDR3 length: 14 residues. Per germline, CDR1 SGHNT and CDR2 YENEEA.

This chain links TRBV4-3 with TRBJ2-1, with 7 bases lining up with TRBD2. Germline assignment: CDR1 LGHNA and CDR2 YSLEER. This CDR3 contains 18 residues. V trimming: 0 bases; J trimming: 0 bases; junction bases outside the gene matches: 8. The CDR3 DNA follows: TGCGCCAGCAGCCAAGAACCGTCGGGGGGAGTCTCCTACAATGAGCAGTTCTTC. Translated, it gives CASSQEPSGGVSYNEQFF.

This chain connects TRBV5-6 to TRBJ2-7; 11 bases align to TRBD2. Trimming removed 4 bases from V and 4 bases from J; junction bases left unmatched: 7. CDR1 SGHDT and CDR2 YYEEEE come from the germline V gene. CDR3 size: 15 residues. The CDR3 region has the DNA TGTGCCAGCAGCCGGATACTAGCGGGGGCATACGAGCAGTACTTC. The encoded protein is CASSRILAGAYEQYF.

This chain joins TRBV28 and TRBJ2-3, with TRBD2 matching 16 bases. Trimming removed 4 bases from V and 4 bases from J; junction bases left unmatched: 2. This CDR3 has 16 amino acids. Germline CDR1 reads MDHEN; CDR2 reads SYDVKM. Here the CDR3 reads CASSSGTSGRADTQYF. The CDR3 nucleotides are TGTGCCAGCAGTTCCGGGACTAGCGGGAGGGCAGATACGCAGTATTTT.

The CDR3 sequence: CASSGRGQGRGELFF. The CDR3 DNA follows: TGTGCCAGCAGCGGGAGGGGACAGGGCCGCGGGGAGCTGTTTTTT. The J gene is TRBJ2-2, the V gene TRBV7-9; TRBD1 matches 9 bases. The CDR3 sequence is 15 residues long. The V and J ends lost 5 bases and 7 bases, in that order; junction bases with no gene match: 8. The V gene's germline CDR1 is SEHNR and CDR2 FQNEAQ (reference sequence).